This is a list of T cell receptor beta chains from one sample in a study of CD8+CD57+ T cells in acquired aplastic anemia. MiXCR was run by TCRdb on the reads, yielding one entry per CDR3 protein. The sample has 200,000 to 250,000 distinct CDR3 sequences, about 60% seen once. Sequencing input: sorted CD4+, CD8+, or CD8+CD57+ T cells (not recorded which) from PBMCs. These receptors originate from a human donor with aplastic anemia. The CDR3 runs from the conserved cysteine through the conserved F or W. The order of the fields is CDR3 protein, CDR3 DNA, D gene, J gene, V gene, clone size. D genes are given only for firm matches. The size field is filled for only some rows; it gives once, few, many or a size class.

CASSRQGGTEAFF | TGTGCCAGCAGCAGACAGGGTGGCACTGAAGCTTTCTTT | TRBD1 | TRBJ1-1 | TRBV5-5 | .
CASSTLRSPSSYNEQFF | TGTGCCAGCAGTACCCTTAGGTCCCCGAGCTCCTACAATGAGCAGTTCTTC | . | TRBJ2-1 | TRBV12-3/TRBV12-4 | .
CASSRDRPPRETQYF | TGTGCCAGCAGTAGAGACAGGCCCCCCCGGGAGACCCAGTACTTC | . | TRBJ2-5 | TRBV4-2 | .
CASSDTTGQFYEAFF | TGCGCCAGCAGTGATACCACAGGGCAATTCTATGAAGCTTTCTTT | . | TRBJ1-1 | TRBV10-2 | .
CASSQGPGLGIYEQYF | TGTGCCAGCAGCCAAGGCCCGGGCCTCGGGATCTACGAGCAGTACTTC | . | TRBJ2-7 | TRBV7-6 | .
CATGTGGYEKLFF | TGTGCCACCGGGACAGGGGGCTATGAAAAACTGTTTTTT | TRBD1 | TRBJ1-4 | TRBV2 | .
CSARDGSGAPETQYF | TGCAGTGCTAGAGATGGTAGCGGGGCCCCAGAGACCCAGTACTTC | TRBD2 | TRBJ2-5 | TRBV20-1 | .
CSARESYEQYF | TGCAGTGCTAGAGAGTCCTACGAGCAGTACTTC | . | TRBJ2-7 | TRBV20-1 | few
CASGEGDFGGKLFF | TGTGCCAGCGGCGAAGGGGATTTCGGCGGAAAACTGTTTTTT | . | TRBJ1-4 | TRBV12-3/TRBV12-4 | .
CSAPDRRTGTSGEQFF | TGCAGTGCTCCCGACCGCCGGACAGGAACATCTGGTGAGCAGTTCTTC | TRBD1 | TRBJ2-1 | TRBV20-1 | .
CASRARDTQYF | TGTGCCAGCAGAGCCAGGGATACGCAGTATTTT | . | TRBJ2-3 | TRBV6-5 | .
CATSRHRGAGNTIYF | TGTGCCACCAGCAGACACAGGGGAGCTGGAAACACCATATATTTT | TRBD1 | TRBJ1-3 | TRBV15 | .
CATSDLVGEETQYF | TGTGCCACCAGTGATTTAGTTGGGGAGGAGACCCAGTACTTC | . | TRBJ2-5 | TRBV24-1 | .
CAGSLALVNYGYTF | TGTGCCGGCAGCTTAGCGCTAGTAAACTATGGCTACACCTTC | . | TRBJ1-2 | TRBV7-9 | .
CSAPGRLEQYF | TGCAGTGCGCCCGGTCGGCTAGAGCAGTACTTC | . | TRBJ2-7 | TRBV20-1 | few
CATSSSRSGQGMFF | TGTGCCACCAGCAGCTCCAGGTCGGGACAGGGTATGTTCTTC | TRBD1 | TRBJ2-1 | TRBV15 | many
CASSLDWAGELFF | TGTGCTAGCAGCTTAGATTGGGCTGGGGAGCTGTTTTTT | . | TRBJ2-2 | TRBV7-7 | .
CASSQPGQANSYEQYF | TGCGCCAGCAGCCAACCTGGACAGGCGAACTCCTACGAGCAGTACTTC | TRBD1 | TRBJ2-7 | TRBV4-1 | once
CSARVQGQAIHQETQYF | TGCAGTGCTAGAGTACAGGGCCAAGCCATCCACCAAGAGACCCAGTACTTC | . | TRBJ2-5 | TRBV20-1 | once
CASSFSADLAYGYTF | TGTGCCAGCAGCTTCTCCGCCGACTTGGCCTATGGCTACACCTTC | . | TRBJ1-2 | TRBV11-2 | .
CASSGQTGTYGYTF | TGTGCCAGCAGCGGGCAGACAGGGACCTATGGCTACACCTTC | TRBD1 | TRBJ1-2 | TRBV7-9 | .
CASSIGGGLGNEQFF | TGCGCCAGCAGCATAGGAGGGGGGCTTGGCAATGAGCAGTTCTTC | . | TRBJ2-1 | TRBV4-1 | .
CSARSATYEQYF | TGCAGTGCTAGGTCCGCAACCTACGAGCAGTACTTC | . | TRBJ2-7 | TRBV20-1 | .
CATSDPGEPEAFF | TGTGCCACCAGTGATCCCGGGGAACCTGAAGCTTTCTTT | . | TRBJ1-1 | TRBV24-1 | .
CSATRGQCRETQYF | TGCAGTGCCACTAGGGGACAGTGCAGGGAGACCCAGTACTTC | TRBD1 | TRBJ2-5 | TRBV20-1 | .
CSAPGAGNTGELFF | TGCAGTGCTCCAGGGGCCGGGAACACCGGGGAGCTGTTTTTT | . | TRBJ2-2 | TRBV20-1 | .
CAMRTGGGEAFF | TGTGCCATGCGGACCGGGGGCGGTGAAGCTTTCTTT | . | TRBJ1-1 | TRBV10-3 | .
CASSEDPEWDTEAFF | TGCGCCAGCAGCGAGGACCCCGAGTGGGACACTGAAGCTTTCTTT | . | TRBJ1-1 | TRBV5-1 | .
CASSTAATEETQYF | TGTGCCAGTAGTACCGCCGCAACAGAGGAGACCCAGTACTTC | . | TRBJ2-5 | TRBV19 | .
CASRLGLNNEQFF | TGTGCCAGCCGTTTAGGACTTAACAATGAGCAGTTCTTC | . | TRBJ2-1 | TRBV19 | .
CATSRDGAYEQYF | TGTGCCACCAGCAGAGATGGGGCCTACGAGCAGTACTTC | . | TRBJ2-7 | TRBV15 | .
CASSLGTGRGYTF | TGTGCCAGCAGCTTAGGGACAGGGCGCGGCTACACCTTC | TRBD1 | TRBJ1-2 | TRBV7-8 | .
CASSLGDQGPEAFF | TGCGCCAGCAGCTTGGGGGACCAAGGACCTGAAGCTTTCTTT | . | TRBJ1-1 | TRBV5-1 | many
CATMTGPTEAFF | TGTGCCACAATGACAGGTCCGACTGAAGCTTTCTTT | . | TRBJ1-1 | TRBV19 | .
CASSLPHREGFGTQYF | TGTGCCAGCAGCTTACCCCACAGAGAGGGGTTTGGGACCCAGTACTTC | . | TRBJ2-5 | TRBV7-3 | .
CASSMGVRTNYEQYF | TGTGCCAGTAGTATGGGGGTCAGGACTAACTACGAGCAGTACTTC | . | TRBJ2-7 | TRBV19 | .
CSARALGARNEQFF | TGCAGTGCTAGAGCCCTGGGGGCTAGAAATGAGCAGTTCTTC | . | TRBJ2-1 | TRBV20-1 | .
CATSRDPRGGEAFF | TGTGCCACCAGCAGAGACCCAAGAGGGGGTGAAGCTTTCTTT | . | TRBJ1-1 | TRBV15 | .
CASSLLVGSGYEQYF | TGCGCCAGCAGCTTGCTGGTGGGTTCAGGCTACGAGCAGTACTTC | . | TRBJ2-7 | TRBV5-1 | .
CASPGGGYTF | TGTGCCAGCCCCGGTGGTGGCTACACCTTC | . | TRBJ1-2 | TRBV2 | .
CSLEVAGTQYF | TGCAGCCTAGAAGTAGCGGGGACCCAGTACTTC | TRBD2 | TRBJ2-5 | TRBV29-1 | .
CASSEGQAGETQYF | TGTGCCAGCAGTGAAGGGCAGGCCGGGGAGACCCAGTACTTC | . | TRBJ2-5 | TRBV2 | few
CSAGTSGRAYEQFF | TGCAGTGCTGGGACTAGCGGGAGGGCCTACGAGCAGTTCTTC | TRBD2 | TRBJ2-1 | TRBV20-1 | .
CGGLAGGPSPETQYF | TGCGGGGGACTAGCGGGAGGGCCCTCCCCCGAGACCCAGTACTTC | TRBD2 | TRBJ2-5 | TRBV29-1 | .
CASSGRVGETQYF | TGTGCCAGCAGTGGTAGGGTGGGTGAGACCCAGTACTTC | . | TRBJ2-5 | TRBV6-1 | many
CASRKDASMNTEAFF | TGTGCCAGCAGGAAGGACGCCTCGATGAACACTGAAGCTTTCTTT | . | TRBJ1-1 | TRBV2 | .
CASSIGPQGYEQYF | TGTGCCAGTAGTATAGGCCCCCAAGGCTACGAGCAGTACTTC | . | TRBJ2-7 | TRBV19 | .
CASSAGVAGELFF | TGCGCCAGCAGCGCAGGGGTGGCCGGGGAGCTGTTTTTT | . | TRBJ2-2 | TRBV5-1 | .
CAIRFSGLADNEQFF | TGTGCCATCAGATTTTCGGGACTAGCGGACAATGAGCAGTTCTTC | TRBD2 | TRBJ2-1 | TRBV10-3 | .
CSARTSGRIQETQYF | TGCAGTGCTAGAACTAGCGGGAGGATACAAGAGACCCAGTACTTC | TRBD2 | TRBJ2-5 | TRBV20-1 | .
CASSLAEVYEQYF | TGTGCCAGCAGCTTGGCGGAAGTCTACGAGCAGTACTTC | . | TRBJ2-7 | TRBV5-6 | .
CASSMGRALYEQYF | TGTGCCAGCAGCATGGGCCGGGCCCTCTACGAGCAGTACTTC | . | TRBJ2-7 | TRBV11-3 | few
CSARVGAGHEKLFF | TGCAGTGCTAGAGTTGGGGCGGGCCATGAAAAACTGTTTTTT | . | TRBJ1-4 | TRBV20-1 | few